This T cell receptor beta chain was sequenced in a study of cytomegalovirus exposure and HLA in healthy donors (TCRdb year 2017). In the study overall: An earlier analysis of roughly 610 of the donors reported approximately 260 Gb of sequence data and 90 million to 120 million unique TCR beta sequences obtained from approximately 180 million T cells. An early release covering roughly 600 HLA-typed donors comprised roughly 300 gigabases of sequencing data and approximately 80 million unique TCR sequences. The genetic ancestry cluster associated with self-reported Caucasian donors included about 81% of the roughly 400 genotyped donors. The study aimed to test whether signatures of past pathogen exposure could be identified by cataloging public T cell receptors. Using immunosequencing, the study profiled T cell repertoires from fewer than 850 subjects and related those repertoires to cytomegalovirus serostatus. In addition to the first cohort of around 670 subjects, a separate validation cohort of 120 different subjects was used. To predict cytomegalovirus infection status, the study brought together high-throughput TCR immunosequencing, statistical association of individual TCRs with disease status, and machine learning. A later analysis re-examined previously published TCR beta repertoires from several hundred donors and added high-resolution HLA genotyping to investigate patterns of TCR occurrence. The later analysis used no new phenotypic data to find candidate immune exposures, relying instead on TCR beta sequences and their occurrence across donors. An earlier analysis of 587 of the donors used high-throughput TCR beta sequencing to judge whether each TCR beta V gene segment behaved as functional or pseudogenic. Donor age, sex, ethnicity and CMV serostatus were compiled together with the repertoire data. A later genetic analysis used genome-wide SNP genotypes for about 65% of the roughly 670 donors, treating that subset as a discovery cohort. Every repertoire in the discovery cohort had been generated on one and the same sequencing platform. Both class I and class II loci were covered by HLA typing, at four-digit resolution. Typing coverage differed by locus: A, B, C, DRB1 and DQB1 were typed in roughly 620-640 donors, DQA1 in 500 to 550, DPA1 in over 600, and DPB1 in just under 490. Roughly five DR-DQ haplotypes were treated as single units for association and clustering because of strong linkage in the cohort. Among around 400 genotyped donors of the cohort, an average of around 250,000 unique TCR beta nucleotide sequences was sequenced per donor, of which about 18% were non-productive. Results the study describes overall, beyond this receptor: Sequencing depth was assumed to be roughly uniform across donors in the presence/absence analyses, though that assumption may not hold. In a later genetic analysis, a missense DCLRE1C variant was associated with V-gene and J-gene trimming of TCR beta chains, and the association was replicated in an independent cohort. Compared with the roughly 710-donor mean, donors in an Asian-associated ancestry cluster had fewer N-insertions in productive TCRs, according to a later genetic analysis. An earlier analysis of some 560 of the donors showed that most TCR beta V segments appeared in productive rearrangements either about 87% or about 30% of the time, which broadly matched IMGT annotations. In a later analysis, the rate of TCR association differed among HLA loci, with DRB1 alleles having the most associated TCRs and HLA-C alleles having the fewest. This cohort had only TCR beta chains sequenced, and the lack of alpha or paired-chain data limited which features could be detected. When HLA alleles, especially DR and DQ, strongly co-occurred, TCR associations were difficult to assign to individual alleles. A further reported finding was that TCR beta sequences accurately predicted the HLA-A and HLA-B alleles for most subjects in the first cohort. The only immune exposure information available for the cohort was CMV serostatus. A group of highly shared sequence variants was considered likely to be a technical artifact of the sequencing pipeline. The study listed 150 to 200 TCR beta chains as associated with cytomegalovirus. Linkage disequilibrium might explain the correlated functional status among segregating V segments, but an unknown experimental factor could not be ruled out. Across donors, most TCR sequences were observed very rarely, whereas some public TCRs were present in many individuals. The classifier was reported to diagnose cytomegalovirus status with high specificity and sensitivity in both the original and validation cohorts. Most CMV-associated TCR beta chains appeared to be HLA-restricted in a later analysis, and the HLA associations seemed to be driven largely by CMV exposure. In a later analysis, HLA-associated TCR beta chains were found to be more clonally expanded and to have lower generation probabilities than equally common non-associated chains. Some IMGT-functional V segments, including TRBV6-2 and TRBV6-3, could not be distinguished by the 87-base-pair reads and were therefore excluded. Because HLA typing was unavailable for some donors at each locus, only the typed subset was used in association tests. In vitro tests confirmed that a few of the cytomegalovirus-associated TCR beta chains recognize cytomegalovirus antigens. Fewer than 20 rarely observed V segments, including chromosome 9 orphons, were excluded from the earlier analysis of a few hundred of the donors because counts were too low. The authors suggested that the approach could potentially be generalized to other disease states and immunological phenotypes. In a later analysis, several top co-occurrence clusters were reported to appear linked to parvovirus B19, influenza, CMV and Epstein-Barr virus. Specific HLA alleles were associated with 15,000 to 20,000 TCR beta sequences at a false discovery rate of 0.05 in a later analysis.

The CDR3 holds 17 amino acids from the cysteine to the phenylalanine. Only the CDR3 region is kept as DNA, spanning 51 bases read in frame from base 1. Relative to germline, V is 0 bases shorter and J is 4 bases shorter, with 17 bases between their ends. The germline V gene yields SGDLS for CDR1 and YYNGEE for CDR2. The cohort was made up of under 800 healthy bone marrow donors. All cohort members were sampled while nominally healthy, although unrecorded immune exposures were likely present. The donor tested CMV seronegative, placing the donor among the approximately 360 seronegative members of the cohort. A peripheral blood sample was provided by each donor, and peripheral blood mononuclear cells were used for TCR beta sequencing. Genomic DNA was extracted from the blood cell samples with the Qiagen DNeasy Blood Extraction Kit. The library came from the immunoSEQ multiplex PCR assay. The multiplex PCR relied on a mix of 60 forward primers for TCR Vbeta segments and 13 reverse primers for TCR Jbeta segments. A multiplex PCR assay on genomic DNA amplified the CDR3 region of rearranged TCR beta genes. On the Illumina HiSeq System, the amplified TCR beta libraries were sequenced as 87-base-pair reads. The original pipeline was this. A later analysis counted approximately 76 million unique TCR beta chains across the 666 repertoires, and around 9.9 million of these chains were shared by at least two donors. Raw reads were error-corrected and collapsed into unique sequences with a nearest-neighbor algorithm that merged closely related sequences to remove PCR and sequencing errors. To assign V, D and J gene segments, CDR3 sequences were aligned to IMGT reference sequences. For a sequence to be retained, a match of at least six nucleotides to both a V gene segment and a J gene segment was required. A rearrangement was called productive if the CDR3 had no stop codons and remained in frame with V and J, and every other rearrangement was called non-productive. CDR3 was defined according to IMGT convention as the region running from the second conserved V-encoded cysteine to the conserved J-encoded phenylalanine. The earlier analysis of a few hundred of the donors excluded sequences that lacked an unambiguous match to a single V gene segment. In an earlier analysis of 450 to 700 of the donors, V segments were called functional above 56.7% productive rearrangements and were called segregating when the between-donor standard deviation exceeded 5%. To diagnose cytomegalovirus status from the catalog of TCR beta chain sequences, a statistical classification framework was built. In a later analysis, TCR nucleotide sequences were compared against IMGT/GENE-DB human TR gene sequences so that V and J genes could be assigned. Using the TCRdist pipeline, a later analysis assigned CDR3 sequences along with most-parsimonious VDJ recombination scenarios. In a later analysis, every TCR beta chain was defined by the combination of its CDR3 amino acid sequence and its V-gene family, and reads without a unique V-gene family were dropped. As a way to deal with suspected cross-contamination and a sequencing artifact, a later analysis dropped 500 to 700 nucleotide sequences that were highly shared and had low generation probability. In a later analysis, a clonal expansion index for each public chain was calculated from normalized within-repertoire ranks of inferred template counts. In a later analysis, generation probabilities were computed with a VDJ recombination model fitted to out-of-frame rearrangements, and the resulting probabilities were checked against IGoR. Hypergeometric tests were used in a later analysis to score TCR-TCR, TCR-HLA and TCR-CMV co-occurrence, with a repertoire-size bias correction applied to the TCR pairs. In a later analysis, false discovery rates were estimated by permuting HLA or CMV assignments 20 times. In a later analysis, co-occurring TCRs were grouped with DBSCAN, and TCRdist sequence similarity was added when clustering was performed within HLA-allele-positive subsets. For co-occurrence clustering, repertoires with fewer than 30,000 or more than 120,000 public chains were excluded, along with several repertoires with anomalous nucleotide sharing. TCRdb holds this immuneACCESS table with in-frame rearrangements only. Some clones are missing; in checked studies, unresolved V genes explain under half, and the rest has no known cause. The DNA gave D and trimming, while V, J and clone size come from that table. Here the sample has fewer than 200,000 clones; roughly 87% occur a single time. The leading ten clones occupy under 1.2% of the sample.

This clone came up once. What this receptor recognizes is not known. One base away there is no much larger clone; base qualities are not given. Recombination connected TRBV9 to TRBJ2-1; TRBD1 is a possible D gene, resting on 5 matching bases. The clonotype was recovered from a boy between 2 and 15 years old in good health and CMV-seronegative. Sequenced input: PBMCs. The DNA sequence reads TGTGCCAGCAGCGTAGGGGGCTGGCGGAGTAGATACAATGAGCAGTTCTTC. Translated, it reads CASSVGGWRSRYNEQFF.